These 5 T cell receptor beta chains share one sample of origin, sequenced in a study of blood T cell repertoires in COVID-19. Libraries were prepared by immunoSEQ multiplex PCR; TCRdb keeps only in-frame clonotypes and omits some of them. The repertoire holds over 200,000 clones, with about 90% as singletons. The sequencing sample was made of PBMCs or T cells enriched from blood (not recorded which). These receptor sequences come from a young man who had recovered from COVID-19.

This clone was picked up one time. This chain links TRBV10-3 with TRBJ2-3; 9 positions agree with TRBD1. Trimming cost V 0 bases and J 7 bases; bases outside gene matches: 8. The CDR3 runs 16 residues. The V gene's germline CDR1 is ENHRY and CDR2 SYGVKD. The CDR3 loop is CAISESFGTGSNTQYF. CDR3 bases: TGTGCCATCAGTGAGTCTTTTGGGACAGGGAGTAATACGCAGTATTTT.

The CDR3 reads CASSPVLAGTQYF. In DNA, the CDR3 is TGTGCCAGCTCACCAGTCCTAGCAGGGACCCAGTACTTC. The chain links TRBV18 to TRBJ2-5, with a weak D call TRBD2 (5 bases). This CDR3 has 13 amino acids. The germline CDR1 and CDR2 sequences are KGHSH and LQKENI. Deletions cut 2 bases from V and 7 bases from J, with 11 bases between.

V gene TRBV2 combines with J gene TRBJ1-5; D not certain. Trimming removed 6 bases at V and 4 bases at J, with 7 bases between. The germline V gene has CDR1 SNHLY and CDR2 FYNNEI. The CDR3 is 12 amino acids. The CDR3 nucleotides read TGTGCCAGCAGCCTTCAGAATCAGCCCCAGCATTTT. Protein product: CASSLQNQPQHF.

The genes are TRBV2 and TRBJ2-1; possibly TRBD1 for D (5 bases). The CDR3 has 11 amino acids. The V end lost 4 bases, the J end lost 14 bases, and 12 bases lay between the germline ends. CDR1 and CDR2 (germline): SNHLY, FYNNEI. The CDR3 protein is CASSVSGREFF. DNA of the CDR3: TGTGCCAGCAGTGTGAGTGGCAGGGAGTTCTTC.

The rearrangement links TRBV11-2 to TRBJ2-5; TRBD2 matches 10 bases. The germline V gene has CDR1 SGHAT and CDR2 FQNNGV. Trimming removed 1 base from V and 3 bases from J; junction bases left unmatched: 5. The CDR3 runs to 16 residues. The CDR3 nucleotides are TGTGCCAGCAGCTTAGGAGGGACTAGCGCAAAAGAGACCCAGTACTTC. This gives the protein CASSLGGTSAKETQYF. The entire variable domain, with the rest obtained from reference TRBV11-2 and TRBJ2-5, is as follows: EAGVAQSPRYKIIEKRQSVAFWCNPISGHATLYWYQQILGQGPKLLIQFQNNGVVDDSQLPKDRFSAERLKGVDSTLKIQPAKLEDSAVYLCASSLGGTSAKETQYFGPGTRLLVL.